One and the same sample provided the 28 T cell receptor beta chains below, sequenced in a study of T cells in Graves' hyperthyroidism and ophthalmopathy. There were TCR beta CDR3 regions amplified from RNA transcripts. When the TCR CDR3 underwent first-round RT-PCR, the HTBI primer set was used. MiXCR, run by TCRdb on the multiplex PCR reads, gives a single entry per CDR3 protein. The table lists roughly 720,000 distinct CDR3 sequences, roughly 17% of them singletons, with 15% to 18% in the top ten. Sequencing used blood. These receptors originate from a man between 50 and 59 years old with Graves' hyperthyroidism.

This chain joins TRBV28 and TRBJ2-7; 12 bases agree with TRBD2. Germline V gene lookup returns CDR1 MDHEN and CDR2 SYDVKM. The CDR3 spans 15 residues. Trimming cost V 6 bases and J 9 bases; bases outside gene matches: 12. In DNA, the CDR3 is TGTGCCAGCAGCCCTACTAGCGGGAGGAAAGGGGGGCAGTACTTC. Its protein product is CASSPTSGRKGGQYF. Looking up the rest from reference TRBV28 and TRBJ2-7 gives the full variable domain: DVKVTQSSRYLVKRTGEKVFLECVQDMDHENMFWYRQDPGLGLRLIYFSYDVKMKEKGDIPEGYSVSREKKERFSLILESASTNQTSMYLCASSPTSGRKGGQYFGPGTRLTVT.

Many counts were recorded for this clonotype. The chain joins TRBV2 to TRBJ1-4; D is ambiguous. From germline, CDR1 is SNHLY and CDR2 FYNNEI. The CDR3 extends over 13 amino acids. The V end was cut by 8 bases, the J end by 8 bases, with 15 bases between. CDR3 in DNA: TGTGCCAGCTTATCTCAAGGGTTAGAAAAACTGTTTTTT. This gives the protein CASLSQGLEKLFF.

This clonotype came up many times. V gene TRBV12-3 or TRBV12-4 combines with J gene TRBJ2-1; no reliable D call. This CDR3 region has 16 residues. The germline V and J ends were trimmed by 6 bases and 4 bases, with 19 bases remaining between them. In DNA, the CDR3 is TGTGCCAGCAGCAACCCTGTACAGATGGAGTACAATGAGCAGTTCTTC. Protein: CASSNPVQMEYNEQFF.

This clonotype appeared many times. The chain employs TRBV2 and TRBJ2-1, with 8 bases lining up with TRBD1. V shed 5 bases and J 8 bases; nucleotides not matched to a gene: 5. The CDR3 has 13 residues. In germline, CDR1 is SNHLY, CDR2 FYNNEI. The chain's CDR3 is CASSRQGIDEQFF. The DNA of the CDR3 is TGTGCCAGCAGTAGACAGGGGATTGATGAGCAGTTCTTC.

This clonotype was counted ten times or more. DNA for the CDR3: TGTGCCAGCAGCTTAGCAGCGGGAGGCACAGATACGCAGTATTTT. Translating gives CASSLAAGGTDTQYF. This rearrangement joins TRBV11-2 to TRBJ2-3, with TRBD2 identical over 8 bases. Trimming took 1 base from V and 1 from J; bases not matched to a gene: 1. CDR3 length: 15 residues. Germline lookup yields CDR1 SGHAT and CDR2 FQNNGV.

This chain's CDR3 is CASIRSGRHNEQFF. DNA of the CDR3: TGTGCCAGCATCCGGAGCGGGAGACACAATGAGCAGTTCTTC. The chain recombines TRBV6-2 or TRBV6-3 with TRBJ2-1; 8 nucleotides match TRBD2. V was pared by 7 bases and J by 5 bases, with 7 bases of the junction left unmatched. The CDR3 spans 14 residues. CDR1 MNHEY and CDR2 SVGEGT come from the germline V gene.

A word on this clonotype: A much bigger clone sits one base away, suggesting this may be a read error. This chain connects TRBV28 to TRBJ2-7; TRBD1 matches 7 bases. Germline CDR1 MDHEN, CDR2 SYDVKM. The CDR3 is made up of 12 amino acids. The V segment lost 7 bases and the J segment 7 bases; nucleotides outside the gene matches: 7. The DNA of the CDR3 is TGTGCCAGCATAAAGGGGGCCAGGGAGCAGTACTTC. Translating it yields CASIKGAREQYF. Complete variable domain (other parts from reference TRBV28 and TRBJ2-7): DVKVTQSSRYLVKRTGEKVFLECVQDMDHENMFWYRQDPGLGLRLIYFSYDVKMKEKGDIPEGYSVSREKKERFSLILESASTNQTSMYLCASIKGAREQYFGPGTRLTVT.

Many counts were recorded for this clonotype. This chain links TRBV7-3 with TRBJ2-3, with a weak D call TRBD2 (5 bases). The V gene lost 2 bases and the J gene lost 1 base, with 10 bases spanning the gap. The germline V gene has CDR1 SGHTA and CDR2 FQGTGA. This CDR3 has 15 residues. The CDR3 protein is CASSLYEGGTDTQYF. CDR3 sequence (DNA): TGTGCCAGCAGCTTATACGAGGGTGGCACAGATACGCAGTATTTT. The whole variable domain, remainder taken from reference TRBV7-3 and TRBJ2-3, is GAGVSQTPSNKVTEKGKYVELRCDPISGHTALYWYRQSLGQGPEFLIYFQGTGAADDSGLPNDRFFAVRPEGSVSTLKIQRTERGDSAVYLCASSLYEGGTDTQYFGPGTRLTVL.

The V call is TRBV19, the J call TRBJ2-3; 12 nucleotides align to TRBD2. Trimming removed 3 bases from V and 0 bases from J; junction bases left unmatched: 4. The CDR3 is 17 residues long. Germline V gene lookup returns CDR1 LNHDA and CDR2 SQIVND (reference sequence). The CDR3 bases are TGTGCCAGTAGTATCGCCGGGACTAGCGGGAGCACAGATACGCAGTATTTT. As protein: CASSIAGTSGSTDTQYF. The full variable domain, its missing parts supplied by reference TRBV19 and TRBJ2-3, is DGGITQSPKYLFRKEGQNVTLSCEQNLNHDAMYWYRQDPGQGLRLIYYSQIVNDFQKGDIAEGYSVSREKKESFPLTVTSAQKNPTAFYLCASSIAGTSGSTDTQYFGPGTRLTVL.

This rearrangement joins TRBV7-9 to TRBJ2-2; 9 positions match TRBD1. This CDR3 comprises 15 residues. V lost 5 bases and J lost 7; bases outside the gene matches: 8. The germline V gene encodes CDR1 SEHNR and CDR2 FQNEAQ (reference sequence). The CDR3 spells CASSPRDRDNGELFF. The CDR3 coding sequence is TGTGCCAGCAGCCCCAGGGACAGGGATAACGGGGAGCTGTTTTTT.

This clonotype was recorded many times. The rearrangement joins TRBV29-1 to TRBJ2-7, with D uncertain. V lost 2 bases to trimming and J lost 2 bases, with 7 bases between them. The germline gives CDR1 SQVTM, CDR2 ANQGSEA. This CDR3 spans 12 amino acids. In DNA, the CDR3 is TGCAGCGTTGAAAGTGGGGCCTACGAGCAGTACTTC. Translating gives CSVESGAYEQYF.

In its sample, this clonotype was seen a few times. This rearrangement joins TRBV30 to TRBJ2-7; D may be TRBD2 (5 bases). The germline V gene encodes CDR1 GTSNPN and CDR2 SVGIG (reference sequence). The V gene lost 5 bases and the J gene lost 0 bases, with 8 bases spanning the gap. This CDR3 comprises 12 residues. CDR3 amino acids: CAWGRDSYEQYF. CDR3 sequence (DNA): TGTGCCTGGGGTCGGGACTCCTACGAGCAGTACTTC. Combining the CDR3 with reference TRBV30 and TRBJ2-7 gives the whole variable domain SQTIHQWPATLVQPVGSPLSLECTVEGTSNPNLYWYRQAAGRGLQLLFYSVGIGQISSEVPQNLSASRPQDRQFILSSKKLLLSDSGFYLCAWGRDSYEQYFGPGTRLTVT.

In this sample, this clonotype turned up many times. The rearrangement joins TRBV30 to TRBJ1-1; D uncertain. The length of the CDR3 is 11 residues. CDR1 and CDR2 (germline): GTSNPN, SVGIG (reference sequence). Between the trimmed V and J ends, which lost 3 bases and 7 bases, there was a span of 9 bases. In DNA, the CDR3 is TGTGCCTGGAGCGGGCAGGTTGAAGCTTTCTTT. Translation: CAWSGQVEAFF.

There are many counts of this clonotype. V is TRBV10-3 and J is TRBJ2-1; maybe TRBD1 (7 bases). Germline V gene sequence: CDR1 ENHRY, CDR2 SYGVKD. V lost 11 bases, J lost 0 bases, and 20 bases lay in between. This CDR3 is 16 amino acids long. The CDR3, as DNA: TGTGCCGTTTCGAGTTGGCGGGACAGCTCCTACAATGAGCAGTTCTTC. This translates into CAVSSWRDSSYNEQFF.

The V gene is TRBV5-1, the J gene TRBJ2-5; TRBD1 matches 9 bases. Losses at the gene ends were 5 bases for V and 5 bases for J; bases not matched to a gene: 4. This CDR3 contains 13 residues. Germline V gene data show CDR1 as SGHRS and CDR2 as YFSETQ. The CDR3 region is CASRGQGTETQYF. For the CDR3, the DNA is TGCGCCAGCAGGGGACAGGGAACGGAGACCCAGTACTTC.

This clonotype was counted a few times. The chain carries TRBV20-1 and TRBJ1-2; the match to TRBD1 covers 8 bases. Germline assignment: CDR1 DFQATT and CDR2 SNEGSKA (reference sequence). The CDR3 has 13 residues. V shed 0 bases, J shed 5 bases, and the junction held 2 bases outside the gene matches. The CDR3, as DNA: TGCAGTGCTAGAGATCAGGGGGCGTATGGCTACACCTTC. Protein product: CSARDQGAYGYTF.

The table lists this clonotype with many counts. The chain uses TRBV12-3 or TRBV12-4 and TRBJ2-2; D may be TRBD2 (6 bases). Deletions cut 5 bases from V and 6 bases from J, with 19 bases between. The CDR3 has 16 residues. The CDR3: CASSNSSALFSGELFF. The CDR3 nucleotides are TGTGCCAGCAGTAACTCTAGCGCACTTTTTTCCGGGGAGCTGTTTTTT.

The chain carries TRBV27 and TRBJ1-1; 8 positions match TRBD1. Losses at the gene ends were 4 bases for V and 5 bases for J; bases not matched to a gene: 9. CDR1 and CDR2 (germline): MNHEY, SMNVEV (reference sequence). This CDR3 region has 15 residues. CDR3 DNA sequence: TGTGCCAGCAGTTCAGGGGGCTTAATGGGTACTGAAGCTTTCTTT. This encodes CASSSGGLMGTEAFF.

The rearrangement uses TRBV19 and TRBJ2-1; 15 bases align to TRBD2. V lost 6 bases and J lost 9; bases outside the gene matches: 9. The CDR3 is 16 residues long. CDR1 and CDR2 (germline): LNHDA, SQIVND (reference sequence). In DNA, the CDR3 is TGTGCCAGTAGCAGGACTAGCGGGAGGGCCTTAGGTGAGCAGTTCTTC. As protein: CASSRTSGRALGEQFF.

This clonotype has a count of ten or more. CDR3 amino acids: CASSLGTSGTGGELFF. CDR3 bases: TGTGCCAGCAGCCTGGGGACTAGCGGGACGGGCGGGGAGCTGTTTTTT. The gene calls are TRBV11-2 and TRBJ2-2, with 13 bases fitting TRBD2. This CDR3 is built from 16 residues. Germline CDR1 and CDR2: SGHAT and FQNNGV. J gave up 7 bases and V 5 bases, and 7 bases lay outside the gene matches.

In this sample, this clonotype turned up a few times. The gene calls are TRBV27 and TRBJ2-3; D might be TRBD2 (7 bases). Germline CDR1 reads MNHEY; CDR2 reads SMNVEV (reference sequence). V dropped 6 bases and J dropped 2 bases, with 18 bases sitting between them. The CDR3 consists of 16 residues. DNA for the CDR3: TGTGCCAGCAGGCCTAGGGGGGGTATTTCCACAGATACGCAGTATTTT. This sequence encodes CASRPRGGISTDTQYF.

V is TRBV11-1 and J is TRBJ2-2, with D unresolved. This CDR3 has 12 residues. V lost 3 bases, J lost 7 bases, and 6 bases lay in between. The V gene's germline CDR1 is SGHAT and CDR2 FQDESV (reference sequence). CDR3 in DNA: TGTGCCAGCAGCTTTGACGTCGGGGAGCTGTTTTTT. Translated, it gives CASSFDVGELFF. Supplemented by reference TRBV11-1 and TRBJ2-2, the full variable domain reads EAEVAQSPRYKITEKSQAVAFWCDPISGHATLYWYRQILGQGPELLVQFQDESVVDDSQLPKDRFSAERLKGVDSTLKIQPAELGDSAMYLCASSFDVGELFFGEGSRLTVL.

This clonotype was counted only a few times. The chain recombines TRBV19 with TRBJ1-3; the D gene is possibly TRBD1 (6 bases). The CDR3 length is 14 residues. V gave up 6 bases and J gave up 2 bases, with 11 bases separating them. The V gene's germline CDR1 is LNHDA and CDR2 SQIVND (reference sequence). The CDR3 DNA follows: TGTGCCAGTAGCACAGGGCTAACTGGAAACACCATATATTTT. This translates into CASSTGLTGNTIYF.

This clonotype occurred many times. This chain links TRBV18 with TRBJ1-1; D remains unclear. Per the germline V gene, CDR1 is KGHSH and CDR2 is LQKENI. CDR3 length equals 14 residues. The V end was cut by 1 base, the J end by 4 bases, with 10 bases between. The CDR3 protein is CASSPQFGGTEAFF. CDR3 bases: TGTGCCAGCTCACCACAGTTTGGAGGCACTGAAGCTTTCTTT.

In this sample, this clonotype turned up many times. CDR3 nucleotides: TGTGCCAGCAGTTACTCTGCTAGTGCGCGCGAGCAGTACTTC. Translated: CASSYSASAREQYF. This chain uses TRBV6-2 or TRBV6-3 with TRBJ2-7; D not certain. The V and J ends lost 0 bases and 6 bases respectively, with 12 bases between them. Germline values: CDR1 MNHEY, CDR2 SVGEGT. The CDR3 runs 14 residues.

The chain employs TRBV4-2 and TRBJ2-7; D is ambiguous. V was cut by 0 bases and J by 1 base, with 16 bases left in between. Germline V lookup: CDR1 LGHNA, CDR2 YNFKEQ. The CDR3 runs 17 residues. This chain's CDR3 is CASSQEVLTLASYEQYF. The CDR3 DNA follows: TGTGCCAGCAGCCAAGAGGTACTGACTTTGGCGTCCTACGAGCAGTACTTC.

This clonotype was seen many times. The chain employs TRBV12-3 or TRBV12-4 and TRBJ1-1; 8 bases line up with TRBD1. After removal of 4 bases from V and 4 bases from J, the junction contained 8 bases not matched to a gene. The CDR3 totals 15 residues. The CDR3 region has the DNA TGTGCCAGCAGTTCTACAGGACAGGGCCGCACTGAAGCTTTCTTT. Translation gives CASSSTGQGRTEAFF.

This clonotype was seen only a few times. This chain uses TRBV29-1 with TRBJ2-7; possibly TRBD1 or TRBD2 for D (7 bases each). The germline V and J ends were trimmed by 7 bases and 5 bases, with 18 bases remaining between them. CDR1 and CDR2 from the germline V gene are SQVTM and ANQGSEA. The CDR3 runs 13 residues. The CDR3: CSARQGGSHEQYF. DNA of the CDR3: TGCAGCGCCCGACAGGGAGGGAGCCACGAGCAGTACTTC.